This T cell receptor beta chain was documented in a study of cytomegalovirus exposure and HLA in healthy donors. PCR was performed using 60 Vbeta and 13 Jbeta primers. Assay used: immunoSEQ multiplex PCR; TCRdb lists only in-frame clones, some missing. The repertoire holds fewer than 130,000 clones, 70% seen once, with 11% in the top ten. The CDR3 is made up of 15 amino acids. The germline CDR1 and CDR2 sequences are SGHNT and YYREEE (reference sequence). A note on this clone: Germline is not matched at one junction end, which may reflect a read error.

The origin of this receptor is a middle-aged man in good health and CMV-seropositive. The chain carries TRBV5-4 and TRBJ2-1; 9 bases agree with TRBD2. The sequenced sample consisted of PBMCs. CDR3 DNA sequence: TGTGCCAGCACCTTGGATTCTAGCGGGAACAATGAGCAGTTCTTC. Encoded protein: CASTLDSSGNNEQFF.